Following are 15 T cell receptor beta chains from one sample sequenced in a study of post-analysis software for immune sequencing data. Study-wide results and limits: A few TRBV segments (TRBV5-6, TRBV5-1 and TRBV20-1 among them) occurred more frequently in patients than in controls.

These receptors' antigens are unknown. The authors incorporated unique molecular identifiers into the TCR beta cDNA libraries. Using its own MiXCR run on the PCR reads, TCRdb lists one record per CDR3 protein. The sample yields hundreds of thousands of distinct CDR3 sequences, around 64% seen once. Sequenced sample: blood. The source of these receptors is a girl aged 2 to 9 with multiple sclerosis.

V is TRBV10-3 and J is TRBJ2-7; D possibly corresponds to TRBD2 (6 bases). Trimming left V 7 bases short and J 2 bases short, with 12 bases between. Germline V gene data show CDR1 as ENHRY and CDR2 as SYGVKD. This CDR3 contains 13 residues. CDR3 residues: CAITRESTYEQYF. CDR3 DNA sequence: TGTGCCATCACCCGGGAGAGCACCTACGAGCAGTACTTC.

This chain connects TRBV6-5 to TRBJ2-5; 13 bases map to TRBD2. Matching the DNA end better, TRBJ2-7 makes the J call doubtful. The length of the CDR3 is 15 residues. The germline V gene encodes CDR1 MNHEY and CDR2 SVGAGI. The CDR3, as DNA: TGTGCCAGCACCAGGGGACTAGCGGGGCTCTACGAGCAGTACTTC. Translated: CASTRGLAGLYEQYF.

This clonotype came up once. This chain joins TRBV7-3 and TRBJ2-3; tentative D call: TRBD1 (6 bases). With 2 bases removed from V and 5 bases from J, the gap between germline ends came to 14 bases. Germline loops: CDR1 SGHTA, CDR2 FQGTGA. The CDR3 length is 15 residues. In nucleotides, the CDR3 is TGTGCCAGCAGCTTATCCTCAGGGGCGGGAGATACGCAGTATTTT. It translates to CASSLSSGAGDTQYF.

This clonotype was recorded a few times. The gene calls are TRBV29-1 and TRBJ2-1; D is uncertain. The CDR3 contains 13 residues. V dropped 1 base and J dropped 8 bases, with 12 bases sitting between them. Germline values: CDR1 SQVTM, CDR2 ANQGSEA. The CDR3 sequence is CSVEGRTSDEQFF. In nucleotides, the CDR3 is TGCAGCGTTGAAGGAAGAACGAGCGATGAGCAGTTCTTC.

The chain joins TRBV14 to TRBJ2-3; the D gene is possibly TRBD2 (5 bases). Germline V lookup: CDR1 SGHDN, CDR2 FVKESK. This CDR3 contains 16 residues. V was clipped by 5 bases and J by 2 bases, with 17 bases between them. The chain's CDR3 is CASSLTAAGLTDTQYF. Written as DNA, the CDR3 is TGTGCCAGCAGCTTAACGGCGGCGGGCCTCACAGATACGCAGTATTTT.

This clonotype has a single count. The J gene is TRBJ2-1, the V gene TRBV6-2 or TRBV6-3, with 10 bases fitting TRBD1. Trimming took 5 bases from V and 6 from J; bases not matched to a gene: 7. Germline-derived CDR1 and CDR2 are MNHEY and SVGEGT. This CDR3 is 15 amino acids long. The CDR3 DNA follows: TGTGCCAGCAGTAAAGACAGGGGGCATTTCAATGAGCAGTTCTTC. Translated: CASSKDRGHFNEQFF.

This chain joins TRBV4-2 and TRBJ2-3; maybe TRBD1 (5 bases). With 0 bases removed from V and 4 bases from J, the gap between germline ends came to 17 bases. This CDR3 is 17 amino acids long. Germline V gene sequence: CDR1 LGHNA, CDR2 YNFKEQ. The CDR3 sequence is CASSQDQARVLADTQYF. CDR3 coding DNA: TGTGCCAGCAGCCAAGATCAGGCCAGGGTCCTGGCAGATACGCAGTATTTT.

This clonotype was counted only a few times. V gene TRBV12-5 combines with J gene TRBJ2-7; D gene unclear. This CDR3 spans 13 amino acids. V was shortened by 6 bases and J by 3 bases, with 12 bases between the two germline ends. The germline V gene encodes CDR1 LGHNT and CDR2 FRNRAP. CDR3 sequence reads: CASGSEKFYEQYF. The CDR3 DNA sequence: TGTGCTAGTGGGTCAGAGAAGTTCTACGAGCAGTACTTC.

The chain combines TRBV5-1 with TRBJ2-1, with 12 bases that match TRBD2. Trimming removed 4 bases from V and 8 bases from J; junction bases left unmatched: 16. CDR3 length: 18 amino acids. The germline V gene encodes CDR1 SGHRS and CDR2 YFSETQ. The CDR3 DNA is TGCGCCAGCAGCGGAGTACCCTTGACTAGCGGGAGTGTCGATGAGCAGTTCTTC. It translates to CASSGVPLTSGSVDEQFF.

This clonotype was detected once. The rearrangement joins TRBV5-1 to TRBJ2-1, with TRBD2 matching over 9 bases. The ends lost 0 bases at V and 11 bases at J; junction bases unmatched: 3. Germline V gives CDR1 SGHRS, CDR2 YFSETQ. The CDR3 sequence is 13 residues long. CDR3 nucleotides: TGCGCCAGCAGCTTGGACCTAGCGGGACAGCAGTTCTTC. It yields the protein CASSLDLAGQQFF.

V gene TRBV7-2 combines with J gene TRBJ1-6; D remains ambiguous. CDR3 length equals 16 residues. CDR1 and CDR2 (germline): SGHTA, FQGNSA. V was trimmed by 0 bases and J by 11 bases, leaving 17 bases between them. The CDR3 region has the DNA TGTGCCAGCAGCTTAGCCTTACGGGGATTGAATCCACCCCTCCACTTT. This encodes CASSLALRGLNPPLHF.

V gene TRBV6-1 combines with J gene TRBJ2-3, with D uncertain. Germline V gene sequence: CDR1 MNHNS, CDR2 SASEGT. Trimming took 5 bases from V and 4 from J, leaving 19 bases between them. This CDR3 contains 16 residues. The DNA for the CDR3 is TGTGCCAGCAGTCCCTTAACAGAGGTCTTCCCAGATACGCAGTATTTT. Its protein product is CASSPLTEVFPDTQYF.

The rearrangement links TRBV29-1 to TRBJ2-7, with 11 positions matching TRBD1. The DNA matches TRBJ2-5 better at its end, which makes the J call doubtful. This CDR3 spans 13 amino acids. CDR1 and CDR2 from the germline V gene are SQVTM and ANQGSEA. CDR3 sequence: CSAWGQGVGTQYF. The CDR3 DNA sequence: TGCAGCGCCTGGGGACAGGGGGTAGGGACCCAGTACTTC.

This chain connects TRBV3-1 to TRBJ2-7, with 8 bases identical to TRBD2. After removal of 4 bases from V and 2 bases from J, the junction contained 16 bases not matched to a gene. CDR3 length equals 18 residues. Looked up from germline, CDR1 is LGHDT and CDR2 is YNNKEL (reference sequence). For the CDR3, the DNA is TGTGCCAGCAGCCGTTTCGGGGGGCTAGCGGGCCAAGCCTACGAGCAGTACTTC. As protein: CASSRFGGLAGQAYEQYF.

This rearrangement joins TRBV29-1 to TRBJ2-7, with TRBD1 as a possible D gene (6 bases). V lost 5 bases and J 3 bases, leaving 20 bases between the germline ends. Germline values: CDR1 SQVTM, CDR2 ANQGSEA. CDR3 length: 15 residues. In DNA, the CDR3 is TGCAGCGTTATCGGAGACAAGGGGGAACTCTACGAGCAGTACTTC. It is translated as CSVIGDKGELYEQYF.